A selection of T cell receptor beta chains follows, all from one sample in a study of shared clonotypes between healthy human individuals. Here immunoSEQ multiplex PCR was the method, and the copy in TCRdb shows in-frame clones only, minus some. The sample lists about 2.1 million clones; more than 85% were seen once. The sequencing input was naive CD8+ T cells from PBMCs. The receptors were gathered from a man in his late teens or twenties in good health. Some clones in this sample may be carry-over from other donors' samples. Each CDR3 is given with its conserved first and last residue. A D gene is named only where the DNA matches it firmly. The size entry is marked missing in some rows and otherwise reads once, few, many or a size class.

>.|.|TRBV11-2|13|TRBJ1-2
CASSLMSIGGYTF
TGTGCCAGCAGCTTAATGAGCATAGGTGGCTACACCTTC
>TRBD1|.|TRBV10-3|15|TRBJ2-7
CAISARGQGGYEQYF
TGTGCCATCAGCGCCCGGGGACAGGGTGGGTACGAGCAGTACTTC
>TRBD2|.|TRBV9|17|TRBJ2-1
CASSVVLGTNNYNEQFF
TGTGCCAGCAGCGTAGTGTTAGGGACTAACAACTACAATGAGCAGTTCTTC
>.|.|TRBV5-1|16|TRBJ2-1
CASSSWTRLVFNEQFF
TGCGCCAGCAGCTCCTGGACGAGACTAGTTTTTAACGAGCAGTTCTTC
>.|.|TRBV4-1|16|TRBJ2-7
CASSYNYAVSSYEQYF
TGCGCCAGCAGCTACAACTACGCGGTAAGCTCCTACGAGCAGTACTTC
>.|once|TRBV27|14|TRBJ1-1
CASSLLDPNTEAFF
TGTGCCAGCAGTTTGCTGGACCCGAACACTGAAGCTTTCTTT
>.|once|TRBV4-1|20|TRBJ1-4
CASSQEGLRFLGATNEKLFF
TGCGCCAGCAGCCAAGAAGGGCTACGGTTCCTGGGTGCAACTAATGAAAAACTGTTTTTT
>TRBD2|.|TRBV9|15|TRBJ2-7
CASSVRTSASYEQYF
TGTGCCAGCAGCGTGAGGACTAGCGCCTCCTACGAGCAGTACTTC
>TRBD1|.|TRBV9|14|TRBJ1-2
CASSTLEGARGYTF
TGTGCCAGCAGCACCCTCGAGGGGGCGCGTGGCTACACCTTC
>.|.|TRBV28|15|TRBJ2-7
CASSFSAQWAYEQYF
TGTGCCAGCAGTTTTTCGGCCCAATGGGCCTACGAGCAGTACTTC
>.|.|TRBV7-3|12|TRBJ2-1
CASSLGAGEQFF
TGTGCCAGCAGCTTAGGGGCGGGGGAGCAGTTCTTC
>.|.|TRBV7-9|13|TRBJ1-1
CASRAGRNTEAFF
TGTGCCAGCAGAGCGGGAAGGAACACTGAAGCTTTCTTT
>.|.|TRBV6-1|14|TRBJ1-1
CASSDNRVNTEAFF
TGTGCCAGCAGTGACAACAGGGTTAACACTGAAGCTTTCTTT
>.|.|TRBV27|13|TRBJ2-1
CASSLSVPIGQFF
TGTGCCAGCAGTTTATCCGTGCCGATAGGGCAGTTCTTC
>.|.|TRBV6-7|15|TRBJ1-3
CASSPTQGSGNTIYF
TGTGCCAGCAGTCCAACTCAGGGGTCCGGAAACACCATATATTTT
>.|once|TRBV27|15|TRBJ2-7
CASSLFAGAAYEQYF
TGTGCCAGCAGTTTATTTGCTGGAGCCGCCTACGAGCAGTACTTC
>TRBD1|.|TRBV4-1|15|TRBJ1-5
CASSQDDRGQEPQHF
TGCGCCAGCAGCCAAGACGACAGGGGGCAAGAGCCCCAGCATTTT
>.|.|TRBV30|13|TRBJ1-5
CAWSVTGKQPQHF
TGTGCCTGGAGTGTTACAGGGAAACAGCCCCAGCATTTT
>.|.|TRBV13|13|TRBJ2-2
CASSPPNTGELFF
TGTGCCAGCAGCCCCCCGAACACCGGGGAGCTGTTTTTT
>TRBD2|.|TRBV11-2|15|TRBJ2-7
CASSFSTSGGYEQYF
TGTGCCAGCAGCTTCTCTACTAGCGGAGGTTACGAGCAGTACTTC
>.|.|TRBV28|14|TRBJ1-4
CASSFARGIEKLFF
TGTGCCAGCAGTTTTGCGAGGGGGATTGAAAAACTGTTTTTT
>.|.|TRBV7-9|15|TRBJ2-1
CASSFPGARYNEQFF
TGTGCCAGCAGCTTTCCGGGGGCAAGGTACAATGAGCAGTTCTTC
>TRBD1|.|TRBV4-2|15|TRBJ1-5
CASSQAGQGNQPQHF
TGTGCCAGCAGCCAAGCGGGACAGGGGAACCAGCCCCAGCATTTT
>TRBD2|.|TRBV5-1|18|TRBJ2-1
CASSLGPGLAAPYNEQFF
TGCGCCAGCAGCTTGGGCCCGGGACTAGCGGCCCCCTACAATGAGCAGTTCTTC
>.|.|TRBV11-2|15|TRBJ2-7
CASSLGQGSSYEQYF
TGTGCCAGCAGCTTAGGTCAGGGCAGCTCCTACGAGCAGTACTTC
>TRBD1|.|TRBV27|16|TRBJ2-7
CASSLYRQGLMGEQYF
TGTGCCAGCAGTCTATACCGACAGGGATTGATGGGGGAGCAGTACTTC
>.|.|TRBV4-3|18|TRBJ1-1
CASSQEGHEERRKREAFF
TGCGCCAGCAGCCAAGAAGGTCACGAGGAGAGACGGAAGAGGGAAGCTTTCTTT
>.|.|TRBV29-1|12|TRBJ1-2
CSVVAESPGYTF
TGCAGCGTTGTGGCGGAATCACCTGGCTACACCTTC
>.|.|TRBV5-8|15|TRBJ2-1
CASSSRLNIHNEQFF
TGTGCCAGCAGCTCTCGACTCAACATACACAATGAGCAGTTCTTC
>.|.|TRBV5-8|16|TRBJ1-4
CASSPREIATNEKLFF
TGTGCCAGCAGCCCCCGGGAGATTGCAACTAATGAAAAACTGTTTTTT
>TRBD2|.|TRBV4-3|17|TRBJ2-2
CASSQEDQRDPTGELFF
TGCGCCAGCAGCCAAGAGGACCAGCGGGACCCGACCGGGGAGCTGTTTTTT
>.|.|TRBV6-6|14|TRBJ1-2
CASSAKGANYGYTF
TGTGCCAGCAGTGCTAAGGGGGCTAACTATGGCTACACCTTC
>TRBD1|.|TRBV19|14|TRBJ1-2
CASSIRGGGYGYTF
TGTGCCAGTAGTATCAGAGGGGGCGGCTATGGCTACACCTTC
>.|.|TRBV25-1|12|TRBJ2-7
CASSDYNYEQYF
TGTGCCAGCAGTGACTACAACTACGAGCAGTACTTC
>.|.|TRBV10-3|16|TRBJ2-7
CAISESGGTARYEQYF
TGTGCCATCAGTGAGTCGGGGGGGACAGCGCGCTACGAGCAGTACTTC
>.|.|TRBV29-1|14|TRBJ2-1
CSVEAGSSYNEQFF
TGCAGCGTTGAGGCAGGGAGCTCCTACAATGAGCAGTTCTTC
>.|.|TRBV14|16|TRBJ2-1
CASSQGLSRPNNEQFF
TGTGCCAGCAGCCAAGGTTTGTCGAGACCTAACAATGAGCAGTTCTTC
>.|.|TRBV7-3|19|TRBJ1-1
CASSLTSVGFRAMNTEAFF
TGTGCCAGCAGCTTAACGTCCGTGGGTTTTCGGGCGATGAACACTGAAGCTTTCTTT
>TRBD1|.|TRBV28|17|TRBJ2-7
CASSYGATGTGHYEQYF
TGTGCCAGCAGTTATGGGGCCACCGGGACAGGGCACTACGAGCAGTACTTC
>TRBD2|.|TRBV19|13|TRBJ2-7
CASTPSGRDEQYF
TGTGCCAGTACCCCTAGCGGGAGGGACGAGCAGTACTTC
>.|.|TRBV9|11|TRBJ2-2
CASSGARELFF
TGTGCCAGCAGCGGGGCCCGGGAGCTGTTTTTT
>TRBD1|.|TRBV28|14|TRBJ1-2
CASSMTGDDYGYTF
TGTGCCAGCAGTATGACAGGGGACGACTATGGCTACACCTTC
>.|.|TRBV15|14|TRBJ1-1
CATSLRAGETEAFF
TGTGCCACCAGCCTCAGGGCGGGTGAGACTGAAGCTTTCTTT
>TRBD1|.|TRBV4-3|15|TRBJ2-4
CASSQERDRANIQYF
TGCGCCAGCAGCCAGGAAAGGGACAGGGCCAACATTCAGTACTTC
>TRBD2|.|TRBV7-9|14|TRBJ2-1
CASSPSGSRNEQFF
TGTGCCAGCAGCCCTAGCGGGAGCCGCAATGAGCAGTTCTTC
>.|.|TRBV29-1|13|TRBJ1-4
CSAAGPEGEKLFF
TGCAGCGCCGCCGGCCCCGAGGGCGAAAAACTGTTTTTT